The text below deals with one TCR beta chain. This clone's antigen is unknown. Base qualities are not recorded, but no much larger clone differs from it by a single base. This entry is derived from a study of identical twins (dated by TCRdb to 2015 to 2016). At the level of the whole study: TCR alpha and beta repertoires from monozygotic twins, unrelated adults of various ages and cord blood were deep-sequenced to test whether fetal clonotypes persist. To rule out contamination, the twin experiments were replicated at different times with different library preparation protocols. Results the study describes overall, beyond this receptor: Compared with coincidental sharing between unrelated individuals, an excess of low generation-probability sequences was observed among out-of-frame TCR alpha sequences shared between twins. Zero-insertion analyses could be partly confounded by invariant T cells such as MAIT and iNKT, though diverse VJ usage argued against such confounding for most clonotypes. In beta out-of-frame sequences, excess twin sharing was weaker, because having fewer shared sequences lowered the signal-to-noise ratio. Because the same donors could not be followed over many years, the conclusions relied on cross-sectional statistical analysis. Recombination models systematically underestimated out-of-frame TCR alpha sharing in monozygotic twins but agreed with sharing between unrelated individuals. Fewer insertions were carried by abundant cord blood beta clonotypes; a weaker similar trend was observed in young adult naive repertoires, while no such trend was observed in memory repertoires.

Relative to germline, V is 6 bases shorter and J is 7 bases shorter, with 24 bases between their ends. The CDR3 runs 17 amino acids, cysteine and phenylalanine included. The kept DNA is CDR3 alone, 51 bases in frame from the first base. CDR1 and CDR2 (SGHVS, FQNEAQ) derive from the germline V gene. Every donor in the study was a healthy Caucasian. Miltenyi CD45RO+ enrichment and human naive T-cell isolation kits were used to isolate memory (CD45RO+) and naive T cells from PBMC. The method behind the library was 5' RACE. Sequencing used an Illumina HiSeq 2000. A universal primer binding site was introduced by template switching, and a unique molecular identifier was present in the final cDNA, enabling accurate counting of TCR cDNA molecules. First-strand cDNA for TCR alpha and beta chains was synthesized from specific primers in the conserved constant-segment region. Each cDNA library was double barcoded, with a SMART-Mk sample barcode plus Illumina barcodes, to control for contamination. TruSeq adapter sequences and Illumina sample barcodes were added in two successive PCR steps. The TCR alpha and beta cDNA libraries were sequenced on the Illumina HiSeq platform using custom primers. Regarding the original processing steps: Unique molecular identifiers were extracted from raw reads with MiGEC, and CDR3 positions were determined with MiXCR. For each individual, recombination models were inferred using an EM algorithm with the repgenHMM and IGoR tools. The analysis of shared clonotypes was done with the tcR package in R, with sharing normalized by the product of cloneset sizes. To study raw recombination without the effects of thymic and clonal selection, out-of-frame nonproductive sequences were analyzed. Starting from the raw public reads, TCRdb applied fastp trimming at Q25, assembled clones with MiXCR and retained in-frame beta chains. Duplicate CDR3 protein sequences are folded into a single record with the most common DNA and genes. What appears here as the V and J calls and clone size reflects TCRdb's work, not the paper's. The sample table shows 200,000 to 250,000 distinct CDR3 sequences, and 10% to 13% are seen once. The ten biggest clones cover 8% to 10% of the sample.

This TCR was recovered from a middle-aged man in good health. The material sequenced was memory T cells sorted from blood. The meaning of the sample's cell subset or site label: CD45RO+ enriched T cells. The sequence joins TRBV7-8 to TRBJ2-2; TRBD1 might be the D gene, on 6 matching bases. At the DNA level, the sequence is TGTGCCAGCAGACCTCTCCAGGGGTGGGCAAAGAGCGGGGAGCTGTTTTTT. Translated, it gives CASRPLQGWAKSGELFF.